This TCR beta chain was recovered during a study of cytomegalovirus exposure and HLA in healthy donors. Primers for the PCR totalled 60 Vbeta and 13 Jbeta. Profiled with immunoSEQ multiplex PCR; TCRdb holds only in-frame clones, not every one. The sample contains about 300,000 clones, 70% to 90% of which appear only once. The CDR3 has 13 residues. J was trimmed by 7 bases and V by 6 bases; bases with no gene match: 6. Germline assignment: CDR1 KGHSH and CDR2 LQKENI. J is TRBJ1-5 and V is TRBV18; 7 bases are a match to TRBD1. The receptor was isolated from a man in his forties in good health and CMV-seropositive. Sequenced input: PBMCs. The CDR3 region is CASSPTGSQPQHF. CDR3 DNA sequence: TGTGCCAGCTCGCCGACAGGGTCCCAGCCCCAGCATTTT.